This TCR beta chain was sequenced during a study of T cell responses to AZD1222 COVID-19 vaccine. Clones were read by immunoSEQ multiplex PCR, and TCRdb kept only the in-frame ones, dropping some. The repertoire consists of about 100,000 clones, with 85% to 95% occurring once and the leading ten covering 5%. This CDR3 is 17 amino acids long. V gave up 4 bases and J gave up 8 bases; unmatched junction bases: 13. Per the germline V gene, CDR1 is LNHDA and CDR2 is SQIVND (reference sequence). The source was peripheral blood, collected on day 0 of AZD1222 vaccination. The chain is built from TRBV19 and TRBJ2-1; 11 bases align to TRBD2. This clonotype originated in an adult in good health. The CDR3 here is CASSRPLSGRAVYEQFF. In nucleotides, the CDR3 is TGTGCCAGTAGTAGACCCCTTAGCGGGAGGGCCGTCTATGAGCAGTTCTTC. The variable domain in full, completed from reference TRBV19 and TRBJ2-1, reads DGGITQSPKYLFRKEGQNVTLSCEQNLNHDAMYWYRQDPGQGLRLIYYSQIVNDFQKGDIAEGYSVSREKKESFPLTVTSAQKNPTAFYLCASSRPLSGRAVYEQFFGPGTRLTVL.